This T cell receptor beta chain was captured in a study of blood T cell repertoires in COVID-19. Cohort placement rested on clinical history that participants reported themselves. Authors' methods: Amplifying reference gene primers gave estimates of nucleated cell counts. Sequencing was performed with immunoSEQ multiplex PCR; in TCRdb, only in-frame clones are kept and a portion is missing. V and J calls and clone size are as listed in that table; D and trimming were resolved from the DNA. This table has roughly 340,000 clones, about 89% appearing once. The source is a man aged 40-49 years in a cohort exposed to, infected with or recovered from COVID-19 (not recorded which). The specimen sequenced was PBMCs or T cells enriched from blood (not recorded which).

CDR3 in DNA: TGTGCCAGTAGTATAGATTTCCGGGGTCGGGGAGGCAATCAGCCCCAGCATTTT. This sequence encodes CASSIDFRGRGGNQPQHF. The rearrangement joins TRBV19 to TRBJ1-5; D remains ambiguous. Per germline, CDR1 LNHDA and CDR2 SQIVND (reference sequence). V was clipped by 0 bases and J by 2 bases, with 17 bases between them. The CDR3 is 18 residues long.